What follows is one TCR beta chain and its context. What this receptor recognizes is not known. Base-call qualities are not available, and no considerably larger clone is one nucleotide away. This record belongs to a study of T cell responses to AZD1222 COVID-19 vaccine listed by TCRdb under 2021. Looking at the study overall: AZD1222 recipients with second doses at about 4 weeks or about 12 weeks were pooled, because spike-specific TCR depth and breadth did not differ between schedules. A total of approximately 230 trial participants underwent TCR sequencing, of whom around 200 received two doses of AZD1222 and about 25 received two doses of the MenACWY control vaccine. Trial participants were enrolled by age into 18-55, 56-69 and 70-plus year subgroups, with about 150, 28 and 57 TCR-sequenced participants respectively.

The CDR3 runs 13 amino acids, cysteine and phenylalanine included. Only the CDR3 DNA is retained, 39 bases long and in frame from the first base. A distance of 5 bases separates the germline ends of V and J, which lose 3 bases and 0 bases respectively. Sequences SGHRS (CDR1) and YFSETQ (CDR2) are obtained from the germline V gene. The CDR3 regions of human TCRbeta chains were analyzed by immunosequencing. From the authors' description of their analysis: Repertoire TCRs were checked for matches against a reference library of SARS-CoV-2-specific TCRs that had been generated using the MIRA antigen-specificity platform. Breadth was defined as the fraction of unique TCRs that were SARS-CoV-2-associated, and depth was defined as the fraction of total T cells that were SARS-CoV-2-associated. Using the MIRA data, each spike-specific TCR was assigned both to the spike region to which the TCR was reactive and to a CD4 or CD8 class. Log10-transformed breadth and depth values were compared by one-way ANOVA with Sidak's multiple comparisons tests. The immuneACCESS repertoire file appears here via TCRdb, limited to in-frame rearrangements. These files lack a portion of the clones; in checked studies, under half of the deficit traces to unresolved V genes, and the cause of the others is not known. The DNA was the basis for D and trimming; V, J and clone size are from that table. This sample holds about 150,000 clones; 80% to 95% were observed only once. The ten largest make up under 2.5% of the sample.

The sample's time point label, decoded: baseline before first vaccination. The vaccinee samples were drawn from two UK trials, COV001 and COV002, one of which was a single-blind randomized controlled phase 2/3 trial testing AZD1222 (ChAdOx1 nCoV-19) in healthy adults. For TCRbeta chain sequencing, PBMC samples were collected from trial participants at day 0 and at day 28 after the second dose. Points the paper makes about the study in general: After two AZD1222 doses, both the breadth and the depth of spike-specific TCRs were significantly higher than at day 0 and than in MenACWY recipients. CD4 TCRs associated with the vaccine covered the entire spike protein, and the dominant responses were in regions 160-218 and 743-854. Conclusions about previously exposed vaccinees are limited because only 6 or 7 AZD1222 recipients were SARS-CoV-2 seropositive at baseline. Participants were mostly white British and included more females than males, and it was suggested by the authors that clonal diversity may have been underestimated. Nearly half of unique spike-specific TCRs reportedly recognized epitopes outside regions mutated in the B.1.351 and B.1.1.7 variants. No day 14 peak-response samples were available, so repertoires were characterized only after the peak T cell response. In the small 56-69-year group, the increase in depth fell short of significance, most likely because of low power.

This TCR was recovered from an adult in good health. The receptor chain draws on TRBV5-1 and TRBJ2-3, with no confident D gene call. The sample here was peripheral blood, taken on day 0 of AZD1222 vaccination. The DNA reads TGCGCCAGCAGCTACCCTAGCACAGATACGCAGTATTTT. Its protein product is CASSYPSTDTQYF.